The following is a T cell receptor (beta chain) sequence with its context. Its antigen is currently unknown. The CDR3 length is 14 residues. J lost 7 bases, V lost 6 bases, and 6 bases had no gene match. CDR1 and CDR2 (germline): ENHRY, SYGVKD. This PCR relied on a set of 60 Vbeta primers and 13 Jbeta primers. Here immunoSEQ multiplex PCR was the method, and the copy in TCRdb shows in-frame clones only, minus some. Of about 180,000 clones listed, 75% to 85% were seen once; the top ten hold 1.5% to 2%. This record comes from a study of cytomegalovirus exposure and HLA in healthy donors. Overall study findings and caveats: With further analysis later on, most CMV-associated TCR beta chains appeared HLA-restricted.

The genes are TRBV10-3 and TRBJ2-7, with TRBD2 matching over 13 bases. The sample was PBMCs. The TCR originated in a man younger than 35 in good health and CMV-seronegative. The CDR3 loop is CAIRRTSGSGEQYF. DNA of the CDR3: TGTGCCATCAGAAGGACTAGCGGGAGTGGGGAGCAGTACTTC.